This T cell receptor beta chain was found in a study of cytomegalovirus exposure and HLA in healthy donors (dated 2017 in TCRdb). With respect to the entire study: According to a later analysis, one platform produced both the 100 to 150 validation repertoires and the roughly 660 repertoires of the first cohort. The study was designed to test whether signatures of past pathogen exposure could be identified by cataloging public T cell receptors. A separate validation cohort of roughly 110 different subjects was used in addition to the roughly 700-subject first cohort. High-throughput TCR immunosequencing, statistical association of individual TCRs with disease status, and machine learning were combined to predict cytomegalovirus infection status.

Study-wide findings and limitations: Most TCR sequences were seen in very few donors, while some public TCRs were found in many individuals. The study gave a list of 150 to 200 TCR beta chains associated with cytomegalovirus. The classifier was reported to diagnose cytomegalovirus status with high specificity and sensitivity in both the original and validation cohorts. In a later analysis, TCRs clustered in the first cohort were found to also tend to co-occur in the roughly 120 validation repertoires, with approximately 95% of cluster scores above 0. In vitro tests confirmed that a few of the cytomegalovirus-associated TCR beta chains recognize cytomegalovirus antigens. A later analysis lacked HLA typing for the validation cohort, so it scored co-occurrence in that cohort across all 110 or so repertoires. The authors suggested that the approach could potentially be generalized to other disease states and immunological phenotypes.

Compared with germline, V lacks 1 base and J lacks 4 bases; bases without a gene match: 1. The germline V gene (reference sequence) gives CDR1 as GTSNPN and CDR2 as SVGIG. The CDR3 runs 15 amino acids, cysteine and phenylalanine included. Here the CDR3 DNA is all that survives: 45 bases in frame from base 1. About this clone itself: The antigen it recognizes is unknown. No base qualities exist here, and no much larger clone lies one base off it.

To prepare the library, the immunoSEQ multiplex PCR assay was applied. On the study's bioinformatics: To diagnose cytomegalovirus status from the catalog of TCR beta chain sequences, a statistical classification framework was built. Imported from immuneACCESS, the table was reduced by TCRdb to in-frame sequences with V and J called. These copies leave out some clones; in studies compared against another copy, an unresolved V gene accounts for under half, and the cause of the remainder is not known. V and J calls and clone size are given by that table; D and trimming were obtained from the DNA. Across this sample there are 70,000 to 85,000 clones, with roughly 92% seen only once. The top ten constitute approximately 2% of the sample. The donors were included in the validation cohort of around 120 subjects, a group kept apart from the roughly 690-subject first cohort.

The sequence joins TRBV30 to TRBJ2-2; 12 bases in the middle match TRBD2. Source material: PBMCs. This receptor was taken from a woman under 30 in good health and CMV-seropositive. The nucleotide sequence reads as follows: TGTGCCTGGAGTGGACTAGCGGGAGCCACCGGGGAGCTGTTTTTT. Its protein reads: CAWSGLAGATGELFF.